This TCR beta chain derives from a study of blood T cell repertoires in COVID-19. Study-wide background: The study drew acute and convalescent COVID-19 samples from the United States, Italy and Spain. T cells, B-cell-depleted T cells, or PBMCs provided the cDNA or gDNA that served as material.

Methods used by the authors: Amplification with reference gene primers provided the estimates of nucleated cell counts. TCRdb's table, derived via immunoSEQ multiplex PCR, lists solely in-frame clones and lacks some. That table furnishes V, J and clone size, whereas the DNA furnished D and trimming. This sample has around 700,000 clones; approximately 90% occur once, and the top ten carry about 0.24%. The CDR3 contains 14 residues. Germline trimming cut 6 bases from V and 4 bases from J; bases unmatched to any gene: 6. Per germline, CDR1 MNHEY and CDR2 SVGAGI. The sequence was obtained from a woman under 30 with acute or convalescent COVID-19. The chain carries TRBV6-5 and TRBJ1-2; 9 bases agree with TRBD1. Sample: peripheral blood. The CDR3 bases are TGTGCCAGCAGACCGACAGGGGGGGCCTATGGCTACACCTTC. This gives the protein CASRPTGGAYGYTF.